This TCR beta chain was observed in a study of T-cell memory formation after mild COVID-19. Study summary: TCR clustering was largely donor specific.

This clonotype was counted only a few times. The CDR3 consists of 16 residues. The V gene lost 3 bases and the J gene lost 7 bases, with 18 bases spanning the gap. Sample barcodes and UMIs were carried by the TCR alpha and TCR beta cDNA libraries that 5'RACE generated with constant-segment primers. TCRdb recomputed calls from the 5' RACE reads with MiXCR, one row per CDR3 protein. Of fewer than 350,000 distinct CDR3 sequences listed, approximately 14% were seen once; the top ten hold approximately 22%. The TCR originated in a man aged 18 to 29 who had mild COVID-19 (a few samples of this study predate the infection). Cell type and time point are not known. The sample comprised PBMCs or a T cell subset sorted from them (not recorded which). J is TRBJ2-2 and V is TRBV12-3 or TRBV12-4; D possibly corresponds to TRBD1 (5 bases). As DNA, the CDR3 is TGTGCCAGCAGTTTTATGGTTTTAGGGGCTGGCGGGGAGCTGTTTTTT. This encodes CASSFMVLGAGGELFF.